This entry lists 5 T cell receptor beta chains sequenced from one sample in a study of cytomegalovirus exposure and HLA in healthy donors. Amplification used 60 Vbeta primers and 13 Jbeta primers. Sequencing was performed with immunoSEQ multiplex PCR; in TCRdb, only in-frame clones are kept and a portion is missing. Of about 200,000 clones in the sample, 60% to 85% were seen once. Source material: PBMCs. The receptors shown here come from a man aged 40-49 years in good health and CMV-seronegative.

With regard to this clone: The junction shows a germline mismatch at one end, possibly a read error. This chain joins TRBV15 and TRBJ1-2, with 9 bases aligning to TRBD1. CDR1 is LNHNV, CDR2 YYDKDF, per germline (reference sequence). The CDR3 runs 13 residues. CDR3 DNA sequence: TGTGCCACCAGCAGAGATGGACGGGACAGGGCAGGTTTC. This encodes CATSRDGRDRAGF. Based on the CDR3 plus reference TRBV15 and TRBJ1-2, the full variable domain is DAMVIQNPRYQVTQFGKPVTLSCSQTLNHNVMYWYQQKSSQAPKLLFHYYDKDFNNEADTPDNFQSRRPNTSFCFLDIRSPGLGDTAMYLCATSRDGRDRAGFGSGTRLTVV.

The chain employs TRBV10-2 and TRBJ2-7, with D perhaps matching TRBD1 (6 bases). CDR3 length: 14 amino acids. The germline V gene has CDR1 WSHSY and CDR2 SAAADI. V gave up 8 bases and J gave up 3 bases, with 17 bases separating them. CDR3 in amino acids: CASALSRRGYEQYF. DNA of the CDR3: TGCGCCAGCGCTCTTTCTCGCAGGGGCTACGAGCAGTACTTC.

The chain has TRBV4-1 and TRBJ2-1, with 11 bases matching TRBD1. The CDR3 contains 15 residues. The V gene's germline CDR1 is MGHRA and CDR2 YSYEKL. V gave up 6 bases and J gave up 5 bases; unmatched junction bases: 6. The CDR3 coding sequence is TGCGCCAGCAGGAATCCGGGACAGGGGGACAATGAGCAGTTCTTC. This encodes CASRNPGQGDNEQFF.

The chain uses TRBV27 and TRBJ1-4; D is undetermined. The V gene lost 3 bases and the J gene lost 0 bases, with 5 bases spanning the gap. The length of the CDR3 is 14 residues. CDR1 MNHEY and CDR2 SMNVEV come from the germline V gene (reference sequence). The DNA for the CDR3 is TGTGCCAGCAGTTTTGCAGCAACTAATGAAAAACTGTTTTTT. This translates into CASSFAATNEKLFF.

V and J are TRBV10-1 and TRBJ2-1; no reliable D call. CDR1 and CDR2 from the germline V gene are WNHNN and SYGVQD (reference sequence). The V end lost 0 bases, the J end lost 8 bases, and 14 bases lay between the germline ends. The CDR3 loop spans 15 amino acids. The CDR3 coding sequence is TGCGCCAGCAGTGAGTCTGTCCCTACCGTTGATGAGCAGTTCTTC. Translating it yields CASSESVPTVDEQFF.